This T cell receptor (beta chain) was sequenced in a study of T-cell memory formation after mild COVID-19. For the study at large: TCR clusters were largely donor specific.

CDR3 size: 15 residues. V lost 4 bases and J lost 1; bases outside the gene matches: 5. The germline V gene has CDR1 MGHRA and CDR2 YSYEKL. Broader study findings: Contracting CD4+ clones were located mainly in CM and EM, and CD8+ clones in EMRA. Later expanders leaned CD4+, whereas day 15 to 85 contracting clones were balanced CD4/CD8.

This clonotype was counted only a few times. Its antigen is not known. TCRdb re-called the 5' RACE reads with MiXCR, one entry per CDR3 protein. The data contain tens of thousands of distinct CDR3 sequences, around 15% of them singletons. What was sequenced was PBMCs or a T cell subset sorted from them (not recorded which). The source of this sequence is a man younger than 35 who had mild COVID-19 (a few samples of this study predate the infection). Cell type and time point are not known. The chain is built from TRBV4-1 and TRBJ2-3; TRBD2 agrees at 7 bases. In nucleotides, the CDR3 is TGCGCCAGCAGCCCCACCGCGGGGGGCACAGATACGCAGTATTTT. This translates into CASSPTAGGTDTQYF.